The 14 T cell receptor beta chains given below trace back to one sample, sequenced in a study of blood T cell repertoires in COVID-19. Repertoires were generated with immunoSEQ multiplex PCR, while TCRdb's copy carries only in-frame clones and drops some. Of about 140,000 clones in the sample, about 80% were seen once. The sequencing input was PBMCs or T cells enriched from blood (not recorded which). The receptor set was obtained from a woman under 30 who had been exposed to COVID-19.

The chain carries TRBV13 and TRBJ2-7; D may be TRBD1 (5 bases). This CDR3 comprises 12 residues. Trimming stripped 1 base from V and 12 bases from J, with 13 bases between. Germline CDR1 and CDR2: PRHDT and FYEKMQ (reference sequence). CDR3 protein: CASSLVQGRRYF. In DNA form, the CDR3 reads TGTGCCAGCAGCTTAGTGCAGGGCAGAAGGTACTTC. The full variable domain, in which reference TRBV13 and TRBJ2-7 provide the parts outside the CDR3, is AAGVIQSPRHLIKEKRETATLKCYPIPRHDTVYWYQQGPGQDPQFLISFYEKMQSDKGSIPDRFSAQQFSDYHSELNMSSLELGDSALYFCASSLVQGRRYFGPGTRLTVT.

V is TRBV19 and J is TRBJ1-1; D uncertain. Germline values: CDR1 LNHDA, CDR2 SQIVND (reference sequence). The CDR3 has 11 residues. Trimming removed 4 bases from V and 8 bases from J, with 8 bases in between. The CDR3 DNA reads TGTGCCAGTAGTAGGTTACTGGAAGCTTTCTTT. It codes for CASSRLLEAFF.

This clone has just one count. V gene TRBV11-1 combines with J gene TRBJ2-1; TRBD2 matches 7 bases. V lost 4 bases to trimming and J lost 6 bases; unmatched junction nucleotides: 12. In germline, CDR1 is SGHAT, CDR2 FQDESV (reference sequence). The CDR3 runs to 16 residues. CDR3 region: CASSSRLAGIPNEQFF. The CDR3 region has the DNA TGTGCCAGCAGCTCGAGACTAGCCGGAATACCCAATGAGCAGTTCTTC.

The gene calls are TRBV9 and TRBJ2-7; 13 bases fit TRBD2. CDR3 size: 15 residues. In germline, CDR1 is SGDLS, CDR2 YYNGEE. Trimming at V came to 3 bases and at J to 6 bases, leaving 6 bases not matched to a gene. This chain's CDR3 is CASSATRTSGSEQYF. The CDR3 DNA sequence: TGTGCCAGCAGCGCAACCCGGACTAGCGGGAGCGAGCAGTACTTC.

This clone has just a few counts. The gene calls are TRBV27 and TRBJ1-2; D is perhaps TRBD1 (5 bases). V lost 5 bases and J 4 bases, leaving 17 bases between the germline ends. The V gene's germline CDR1 is MNHEY and CDR2 SMNVEV (reference sequence). The length of the CDR3 is 15 residues. CDR3 nucleotide sequence: TGTGCCAGCAGTCGCGGGACGTCTGGGGGCTATGGCTACACCTTC. It is translated as CASSRGTSGGYGYTF.

Only one count was recorded for this clone. The chain couples TRBV7-2 to TRBJ2-3; 9 bases are shared with TRBD2. CDR3 length: 15 residues. J gave up 1 base and V 4 bases, and 3 bases lay outside the gene matches. Germline V gives CDR1 SGHTA, CDR2 FQGNSA. CDR3 in DNA: TGTGCCAGCAGCTGGGCTAGCGGGGGCACAGATACGCAGTATTTT. Amino acids: CASSWASGGTDTQYF.

J is TRBJ1-4 and V is TRBV21-1. TRBV21-1 has pseudogene status. The CDR3 length is 12 residues. CDR3 sequence: CASSKERIKLFF. CDR3 nucleotide sequence: TGTGCCAGCAGCAAAGAGAGAATAAAACTGTTTTTT.

This chain uses TRBV30 with TRBJ1-5; no reliable D call. V lost 0 bases, J lost 5 bases, and 14 bases lay in between. CDR3 length: 15 residues. From germline, CDR1 is GTSNPN and CDR2 SVGIG (reference sequence). The CDR3 reads CAWSVSDLDDQPQHF. The CDR3 DNA follows: TGTGCCTGGAGTGTAAGCGACTTAGACGATCAGCCCCAGCATTTT.

The chain is built from TRBV19 and TRBJ1-1; maybe TRBD1 (5 bases). CDR3 length equals 13 residues. Germline V gives CDR1 LNHDA, CDR2 SQIVND (reference sequence). The ends were cut back, 6 bases at V and 4 bases at J, with 12 bases in the middle. The DNA of the CDR3 is TGTGCCAGTAGCCCCCAGGGAAGCACTGAAGCTTTCTTT. It translates to CASSPQGSTEAFF. Full variable domain (remainder filled in from reference TRBV19 and TRBJ1-1): DGGITQSPKYLFRKEGQNVTLSCEQNLNHDAMYWYRQDPGQGLRLIYYSQIVNDFQKGDIAEGYSVSREKKESFPLTVTSAQKNPTAFYLCASSPQGSTEAFFGQGTRLTVV.

The rearrangement joins TRBV3-1 (or the pseudogene TRBV3-2) to TRBJ1-3; tentatively, D is TRBD1 (6 bases). The V end lost 1 base, the J end lost 4 bases, and 8 bases lay between the germline ends. Per the germline V gene, CDR1 is LGHDT and CDR2 is YNNKEL (reference sequence). This CDR3 has 14 residues. The CDR3: CASSQGTVGNTIYF. The CDR3 DNA reads as TGTGCCAGCAGCCAAGGGACAGTCGGAAACACCATATATTTT.

The chain couples TRBV2 to TRBJ2-1; TRBD1 agrees at 7 bases. Germline assignment: CDR1 SNHLY and CDR2 FYNNEI. The CDR3 runs 13 residues. J lost 8 bases, V lost 4 bases, and 5 bases had no gene match. The CDR3 nucleotides are TGTGCCAGCAGTGCCGGACAGGTCGATGAGCAGTTCTTC. The encoded protein is CASSAGQVDEQFF.

The chain uses TRBV6-5 and TRBJ2-3; 10 bases match TRBD2. Germline assignment: CDR1 MNHEY and CDR2 SVGAGI. The CDR3 extends over 15 amino acids. With 4 bases clipped from V and 5 bases from J, the junction kept 6 bases outside the gene matches. CDR3 nucleotides: TGTGCCAGCAGTTCCCTAGCGGGAGAACTAGATACGCAGTATTTT. This translates into CASSSLAGELDTQYF.

This chain connects TRBV9 to TRBJ1-3; 7 nucleotides align to TRBD1. CDR1 and CDR2 from the germline V gene are SGDLS and YYNGEE. There are 14 residues in the CDR3. J lost 9 bases, V lost 3 bases, and 9 bases had no gene match. CDR3 nucleotide sequence: TGTGCCAGCAGCGCTCGACAGGGTTCGATCACCATATATTTT. This translates into CASSARQGSITIYF.

The sample holds one count of this clone. The chain links TRBV5-8 to TRBJ1-4, with TRBD1 as a possible D gene (5 bases). Germline assignment: CDR1 SGHTS and CDR2 YDEGEE. The V gene lost 2 bases and the J gene lost 8 bases, with 16 bases spanning the gap. The CDR3 covers 15 residues. CDR3 sequence (DNA): TGTGCCAGCAGCTTAGAGAGGCAGGGAGGCGAAAAACTGTTTTTT. Residues: CASSLERQGGEKLFF.